This paragraph covers one T cell receptor (beta chain) sequence. No antigen is known for it. The study treated chemo-refractory metastatic non-small-cell lung cancer patients with focal radiation plus ipilimumab CTLA-4 blockade. This sample is part of a study of radiotherapy plus CTLA-4 blockade in lung cancer. Data came from immunoSEQ multiplex PCR; TCRdb stores just in-frame clones and leaves some out. The repertoire has about 120,000 clones, 75% to 80% of them found once; the top ten carry approximately 5%. V lost 3 bases, J lost 4 bases, and 10 bases lay in between. Looked up from germline, CDR1 is SNHLY and CDR2 is FYNNEI. The CDR3 is 14 residues long. Study outcomes and limitations: In blood, TCR clones derived from the tumor expanded after radiotherapy plus ipilimumab. Reportedly, early blood T cell clone dynamics best predicted response, with interferon-beta.

Material: peripheral blood, obtained from a patient treated with radiotherapy plus ipilimumab. This TCR was sampled from a human donor with non-small cell lung cancer who had a partial response to radiotherapy plus ipilimumab. The J gene is TRBJ1-5, the V gene TRBV2, with a tentative D call TRBD1 (5 bases). The CDR3 here is CASSDRVPNQPQHF. CDR3 coding DNA: TGTGCCAGCAGTGACAGGGTTCCGAATCAGCCCCAGCATTTT.